The subject of this entry is one TCR beta chain. The entry originates in a study of technical replicates of blood from a few donors. Assay: immunoSEQ multiplex PCR; the TCRdb copy retains only in-frame clones and omits some. The table includes 75,000 to 95,000 clones, about nine tenths detected once. V lost 6 bases and J 1 base, leaving 16 bases between the germline ends. This CDR3 has 15 residues. CDR1 and CDR2 (germline): MDHEN, SYDVKM. This sequence joins TRBV28 and TRBJ2-7; no firm D call. This receptor was identified in a human donor in good health. Input material: T cells isolated from PBMCs. The CDR3 loop is CASRPLRGASYEQYF. Written as DNA, the CDR3 is TGTGCCAGCAGACCCCTCCGCGGCGCGTCCTACGAGCAGTACTTC. Using reference TRBV28 and TRBJ2-7 for the parts outside the CDR3, the full variable domain is DVKVTQSSRYLVKRTGEKVFLECVQDMDHENMFWYRQDPGLGLRLIYFSYDVKMKEKGDIPEGYSVSREKKERFSLILESASTNQTSMYLCASRPLRGASYEQYFGPGTRLTVT.